These 23 T cell receptor beta chains came from one sample sequenced in a study of Graves' ophthalmopathy and Graves' hyperthyroidism. RNA transcripts were the template, and TCR beta CDR3 regions were amplified from them. After a first-round RT-PCR with HTBI primers, a second-round multiplex PCR was run. TCRdb recomputed calls from the multiplex PCR reads with MiXCR, one row per CDR3 protein. The profile shows 350,000 to 450,000 distinct CDR3 sequences, approximately 20% of them singletons. Material: peripheral blood. Receptors were obtained from a young woman with Graves' ophthalmopathy.

The J gene is TRBJ1-5, the V gene TRBV6-2 or TRBV6-3; the D gene is possibly TRBD1 (6 bases). Germline V gives CDR1 MNHEY, CDR2 SVGEGT. The length of the CDR3 is 18 residues. Trimming took 6 bases from V and 2 from J, leaving 23 bases between them. CDR3 DNA: TGTGCCAGCAGGGGGTGGACAGCACCCATATCGGGCAATCAGCCCCAGCATTTT. Translated, it gives CASRGWTAPISGNQPQHF.

This clonotype was seen repeatedly, ten times or more. The rearrangement links TRBV4-3 to TRBJ2-3; no reliable D call. Germline CDR1 and CDR2: LGHNA and YSLEER. The length of the CDR3 is 15 residues. V lost 5 bases and J lost 0, with 12 bases in between. The CDR3 coding sequence is TGCGCCAGCAGCTACGGCGGATCTAGCACAGATACGCAGTATTTT. Protein sequence: CASSYGGSSTDTQYF.

The chain has TRBV12-3 or TRBV12-4 and TRBJ1-2; D perhaps matches TRBD1 (6 bases). The V end lost 5 bases, the J end lost 4 bases, and 14 bases lay between the germline ends. This CDR3 is 14 amino acids long. CDR3 bases: TGTGCCAGCAGTCTAATCGGGGGCAGCTATGGCTACACCTTC. As protein: CASSLIGGSYGYTF.

This chain links TRBV6-1 with TRBJ2-7; D perhaps matches TRBD1 (5 bases). Per germline, CDR1 MNHNS and CDR2 SASEGT. The CDR3 loop spans 15 amino acids. Trimming pared 0 bases from V and 3 bases from J, leaving 12 bases between. The CDR3 is CASSEATGVGYEQYF. CDR3 DNA sequence: TGTGCCAGCAGTGAAGCTACAGGAGTCGGCTACGAGCAGTACTTC.

Many counts were recorded for this clonotype. The chain combines TRBV6-5 with TRBJ2-7; TRBD1 matches 9 bases. Germline lookup yields CDR1 MNHEY and CDR2 SVGAGI. This CDR3 spans 13 amino acids. V shed 11 bases and J 2 bases; nucleotides not matched to a gene: 7. The CDR3 coding sequence is TGTGCCCTTTCCGGGACAGGGCCCTACGAGCAGTACTTC. This sequence encodes CALSGTGPYEQYF.

This clonotype came up many times. The chain has TRBV3-1 and TRBJ2-2, with 7 bases identical to TRBD2. The CDR3 sequence is 15 residues long. V lost 3 bases to trimming and J lost 7 bases; unmatched junction nucleotides: 8. The germline V gene encodes CDR1 LGHDT and CDR2 YNNKEL (reference sequence). The CDR3 coding sequence is TGTGCCAGCAGCCATAAAAGCGGGAATATCGGGGAGCTGTTTTTT. Residues: CASSHKSGNIGELFF.

There are many counts of this clonotype. The CDR3 DNA reads as TGTGCCAGCTCACCAGGTGCCGTTTTATCCTACGAGCAGTACTTC. As protein: CASSPGAVLSYEQYF. The rearrangement uses TRBV18 and TRBJ2-7, with D hard to call. This CDR3 is 15 amino acids long. Trimming left V 2 bases short and J 1 base short, with 12 bases between. CDR1 KGHSH and CDR2 LQKENI come from the germline V gene.

This clonotype occurred many times. This rearrangement joins TRBV27 to TRBJ2-5; D may be TRBD2 (6 bases). This CDR3 is 14 amino acids long. V was trimmed by 5 bases and J by 5 bases, leaving 15 bases between them. Germline CDR1 and CDR2: MNHEY and SMNVEV (reference sequence). CDR3 region: CASSAPGVLETQYF. In nucleotides, the CDR3 is TGTGCCAGCAGTGCCCCGGGAGTTTTGGAGACCCAGTACTTC.

The table lists this clonotype with many counts. The chain recombines TRBV6-5 with TRBJ1-6; D is undetermined. Per germline, CDR1 MNHEY and CDR2 SVGAGI. This CDR3 is 15 amino acids long. The ends were cut back, 4 bases at V and 8 bases at J, with 15 bases in the middle. In nucleotides, the CDR3 is TGTGCCAGCAGTTCGTTGGGCCAAAGGGATTCACCCCTCCACTTT. This sequence encodes CASSSLGQRDSPLHF.

The chain uses TRBV20-1 and TRBJ2-5, with 8 positions matching TRBD1. The CDR3 has 13 residues. CDR1 and CDR2 from the germline V gene are DFQATT and SNEGSKA (reference sequence). The V gene end was trimmed by 5 bases and the J gene end by 5 bases; junction bases not matched to a gene: 7. The CDR3 reads CSAYFQGAETQYF. CDR3 in DNA: TGCAGTGCTTATTTCCAGGGGGCCGAGACCCAGTACTTC.

This clonotype has only a few counts. The chain couples TRBV6-1 to TRBJ2-5; D call uncertain. The CDR3 totals 11 residues. Germline CDR1 reads MNHNS; CDR2 reads SASEGT. V lost 7 bases to trimming and J lost 6 bases, with 9 bases between them. In nucleotides, the CDR3 is TGTGCCAGCAAGTCGGTAAAGACCCAGTACTTC. It specifies CASKSVKTQYF.

This clonotype was counted ten times or more. This rearrangement joins TRBV18 to TRBJ2-5; D is ambiguous. The CDR3 runs to 13 residues. Trimming took off 3 bases at V and 4 bases at J, with 9 bases between the two ends. The germline V gene has CDR1 KGHSH and CDR2 LQKENI. CDR3 protein: CASSPPRLETQYF. The DNA for the CDR3 is TGTGCCAGCTCACCTCCCAGGCTAGAGACCCAGTACTTC.

The genes are TRBV19 and TRBJ2-7; D not certain. Trimming removed 3 bases from V and 3 bases from J, with 9 bases in between. Germline V gene data show CDR1 as LNHDA and CDR2 as SQIVND (reference sequence). The CDR3 has 13 residues. This chain's CDR3 is CASSISFLYEQYF. The CDR3 nucleotides read TGTGCCAGTAGTATCAGCTTCCTCTACGAGCAGTACTTC.

This clonotype was counted many times. The chain recombines TRBV5-1 with TRBJ2-7, with 9 bases identical to TRBD1. Germline trimming cut 4 bases from V and 2 bases from J; bases unmatched to any gene: 7. The CDR3 sequence is 15 residues long. Germline V CDR1 and CDR2: SGHRS, YFSETQ. The CDR3 nucleotides are TGCGCCAGCAGCGTAACCGGGACAGGGCCCTACGAGCAGTACTTC. Encoded protein: CASSVTGTGPYEQYF.

The table lists this clonotype with many counts. CDR3 protein: CASSIVFGLYEQYF. The CDR3 DNA follows: TGTGCCAGTAGTATAGTTTTCGGTCTCTACGAGCAGTACTTC. The genes are TRBV19 and TRBJ2-7; unclear D gene. In germline, CDR1 is LNHDA, CDR2 SQIVND (reference sequence). Trimming cost V 1 base and J 3 bases, with 10 bases left between them. CDR3 size: 14 residues.

There are many counts of this clonotype. The CDR3 nucleotides read TGTGCCAGCAGTTACTCGCCTCAACTACGCAGTTATAGCAATCAGCCCCAGCATTTT. This translates into CASSYSPQLRSYSNQPQHF. The V call is TRBV6-2 or TRBV6-3, the J call TRBJ1-5; D uncertain. This CDR3 is built from 19 residues. V lost 0 bases and J 0 bases, leaving 18 bases between the germline ends. Looked up from germline, CDR1 is MNHEY and CDR2 is SVGEGT.

This clonotype was found many times. The rearrangement links TRBV6-2 or TRBV6-3 to TRBJ2-7; no clear D. The CDR3 totals 13 residues. V was pared by 8 bases and J by 4 bases, with 15 bases between. Germline CDR1 and CDR2: MNHEY and SVGEGT. The CDR3 DNA sequence: TGTGCCAGCCGGAGACCCTTTAGTTACGAGCAGTACTTC. Translated, it gives CASRRPFSYEQYF.

The V call is TRBV19, the J call TRBJ1-1; perhaps TRBD1 as D (6 bases). The CDR3 sequence is 11 residues long. Germline V gene data show CDR1 as LNHDA and CDR2 as SQIVND (reference sequence). V lost 3 bases and J 8 bases, leaving 7 bases between the germline ends. The CDR3 nucleotides read TGTGCCAGTAGTATCGACAGGGAAGCTTTCTTT. Protein sequence: CASSIDREAFF.

The rearrangement joins TRBV2 to TRBJ2-7; 8 bases line up with TRBD2. The junction had 8 bases not matched to a gene; V was cut back by 6 bases and J by 4 bases. CDR1 is SNHLY and CDR2 is FYNNEI in the germline V gene. CDR3 length equals 14 residues. The CDR3 is CASSSGLATYEQYF. The CDR3 nucleotides read TGTGCCAGCAGCAGCGGACTAGCTACTTACGAGCAGTACTTC.

This clonotype came up many times. The CDR3 protein is CASSPRTALNYGYTF. CDR3 DNA sequence: TGTGCCAGCAGTCCCCGGACAGCCCTTAACTATGGCTACACCTTC. The V call is TRBV27, the J call TRBJ1-2; maybe TRBD1 (6 bases). This CDR3 is built from 15 residues. The germline gives CDR1 MNHEY, CDR2 SMNVEV (reference sequence). Trimming removed 5 bases from V and 1 base from J, with 14 bases in between.

In this sample, this clonotype turned up many times. The V gene is TRBV29-1, the J gene TRBJ2-7; D might be TRBD1 (6 bases). The CDR3 totals 14 residues. The germline gives CDR1 SQVTM, CDR2 ANQGSEA. The V gene lost 0 bases and the J gene lost 0 bases, with 9 bases spanning the gap. Here the CDR3 DNA reads TGCAGCGTTGAAGATACAGGGAGCTCCTACGAGCAGTACTTC. It yields the protein CSVEDTGSSYEQYF.

This clonotype has ten or more counts. V gene TRBV12-3 or TRBV12-4 combines with J gene TRBJ1-5; weak D call: TRBD1 (5 bases). Deletions cut 1 base from V and 6 bases from J, with 13 bases between. The CDR3 is 15 residues long. The CDR3 DNA is TGTGCCAGCAGTTTAGGGGCAGGGAGGCTTCAGCCCCAGCATTTT. Translation gives CASSLGAGRLQPQHF.

This clonotype has at least ten counts. The chain has TRBV5-1 and TRBJ1-5; weak D call: TRBD1 (5 bases). V was clipped by 0 bases and J by 10 bases, with 14 bases between them. The CDR3 runs to 14 residues. Germline V gene lookup returns CDR1 SGHRS and CDR2 YFSETQ. The CDR3 DNA reads as TGCGCCAGCAGCTTGGGCGGGGCGGGTGATCCCCAGCATTTT. Its protein product is CASSLGGAGDPQHF.